This T cell receptor beta chain emerged from a study of blood T cells in healthy people across ages. They isolated at least 6 million PBMCs from each sample. Germline assignment: CDR1 LNHDA and CDR2 SQIVND (reference sequence). The CDR3 has 19 residues. In regard to this clonotype: Its antigen is undetermined. Compared with germline, one end of the junction differs, possibly owing to a read error.

The study's findings and limits: PBMCs went unsorted, and a conclusive naive versus antigen-experienced comparison was therefore prevented. Both higher diversity and more naive CD4+ cells marked long-lived donors when set against aged donors.

Then a second PCR, running about 6 to 11 cycles, was carried out with a sample-barcoded 5' primer and a J-beta primer mix. The yield of each sample was at least 3 million CDR3-containing paired-end reads. One entry per CDR3 protein results from TCRdb running MiXCR on the 5' RACE reads. The repertoire consists of 600,000 to 1,000,000 distinct CDR3 sequences, with 58% occurring once and the leading ten covering approximately 20%. The rearrangement joins TRBV19 to TRBJ2-1, with D perhaps matching TRBD1 (6 bases). The specimen was blood. This sequence originates from a man younger than 45 in good health. DNA for the CDR3: TGTGCCAGTAGTATCTTTGACGATCCGGGACACAGCTCCTACGATGAGCAGTTCTTC. As protein: CASSIFDDPGHSSYDEQFF.